This is a list of T cell receptor beta chains from one sample in a study of graft-versus-host responses after intestinal transplantation. Generated by immunoSEQ multiplex PCR, the TCRdb table keeps only in-frame clones and is missing some. The data show 90,000 to 120,000 clones, approximately 86% seen once. Their recognized antigens are unknown. Sequencing used unstimulated CD4+ T cells sorted from spleen or lymph node cells, obtained before transplant. These receptors came from a human donor who was the organ donor for an intestinal transplant. Both conserved end residues are part of each CDR3. Fields, in order: V gene, J gene, D gene, CDR3 length, clone size, CDR3 DNA, CDR3 protein. The D gene is left open where the match is weak. Only some rows state a clone size, as once, few, many or a class for expanded clones.

>TRBV4-2|TRBJ2-1|TRBD1|15|-
TGTGCCAGCGGACCTGCTGGGACAGGGCACAATGAGCAGTTCTTC
CASGPAGTGHNEQFF
>TRBV10-1|TRBJ2-7|-|15|-
TGCGCCAGCAGTGATATAGGAACGGGCTCCTACGAGCAGTACTTC
CASSDIGTGSYEQYF
>TRBV7-7|TRBJ2-1|TRBD2|17|-
TGTGCTAGCAGCCGAATACTAGCGGGAGGGCCGCTCGGTGAGCAGTTCTTC
CASSRILAGGPLGEQFF
>TRBV11-2|TRBJ1-1|TRBD1|15|-
TGTGCCAGCAGCTCCGCGGGACAGATGAACACTGAAGCTTTCTTT
CASSSAGQMNTEAFF
>TRBV18|TRBJ2-5|-|17|-
TGTGCCAGCTCACCACTAGGAACGGGGGCAACCCAAGAGACCCAGTACTTC
CASSPLGTGATQETQYF
>TRBV10-3|TRBJ1-5|-|13|-
TGTGCCATCGGGATAGGAGGCAATCAGCCCCAGCATTTT
CAIGIGGNQPQHF
>TRBV6-5|TRBJ1-5|TRBD1|14|-
TGTGCCAGCAGGAGGACAGGGGAGGATCAGCCCCAGCATTTT
CASRRTGEDQPQHF
>TRBV11-1|TRBJ2-3|TRBD2|14|-
TGTGCCAGCAGGGGACTAGCGGTTACAGATACGCAGTATTTT
CASRGLAVTDTQYF
>TRBV28|TRBJ1-6|-|14|-
TGTGCCAGCAGTTTGGAGGGGAAGGGCAATCCCCTCCACTTT
CASSLEGKGNPLHF
>TRBV10-3|TRBJ2-5|-|14|-
TGTGCCATCAGTGACCAAGGGGGCCAAGAGACCCAGTACTTC
CAISDQGGQETQYF
>TRBV2|TRBJ2-5|TRBD2|14|-
TGTGCCAGCAGGACGGGACTAGCAACAGAGACCCAGTACTTC
CASRTGLATETQYF
>TRBV7-9|TRBJ2-1|-|16|-
TGTGCCAGCAGCTTCTCCTTAGGAGGCACCTACAATGAGCAGTTCTTC
CASSFSLGGTYNEQFF
>TRBV27|TRBJ1-6|TRBD1|16|-
TGTGCCAGCACCAAACTCCCGGGACAGGGAGGATCACCCCTCCACTTT
CASTKLPGQGGSPLHF
>TRBV6-1|TRBJ1-3|-|14|-
TGTGCCAGCGGGGGCCGTAACTCTGGAAACACCATATATTTT
CASGGRNSGNTIYF
>TRBV19|TRBJ2-7|TRBD2|14|-
TGTGCCAGTAGTATAGGGCGGGAGTTCTACGAGCAGTACTTC
CASSIGREFYEQYF
>TRBV7-9|TRBJ2-7|-|15|-
TGTGCCAGCAGCTTACAGAGAATTAAGAACTACGAGCAGTACTTC
CASSLQRIKNYEQYF
>TRBV11-1|TRBJ1-1|-|13|-
TGTGCCAGCAGCTTAAGACGGAACACTGAAGCTTTCTTT
CASSLRRNTEAFF
>TRBV11-3|TRBJ1-2|-|13|-
TGTGCCAGCAGCTTAGTAGGGAACTATGGCTACACCTTC
CASSLVGNYGYTF
>TRBV29-1|TRBJ2-7|-|13|-
TGCAGCGTTGACTTCAGCACAGGACTCGAGCAGTACTTC
CSVDFSTGLEQYF
>TRBV7-6|TRBJ2-1|TRBD2|12|-
TGTGCCAGCAGCTCCACCACTAGCGCACTGTTCTTC
CASSSTTSALFF
>TRBV19|TRBJ1-2|-|15|-
TGTGCCAGTAGTATAGTTCGGCCTACTAACTATGGCTACACCTTC
CASSIVRPTNYGYTF
>TRBV7-3|TRBJ1-2|-|16|-
TGTGCCAGCAGCAAGGCCGGCGGCAGGGAGTGCTATGGCTACACCTTC
CASSKAGGRECYGYTF
>TRBV7-9|TRBJ2-1|-|13|-
TGTGCCAGCAGCTTGGGCGCGAACAATGAGCAGTTCTTC
CASSLGANNEQFF
>TRBV9|TRBJ1-2|-|14|-
TGTGCCAGCAGCGTAGATACAGTCTCTCGTGGCTACACCTTC
CASSVDTVSRGYTF
>TRBV30|TRBJ1-2|-|13|-
TGTGCCTGGAGTAAGACAGAATACTATGGCTACACCTTC
CAWSKTEYYGYTF
>TRBV6-6|TRBJ2-1|-|16|-
TGTGCCAGCAGGGTCACTACGAGAATCTCCTACAATGAGCAGTTCTTC
CASRVTTRISYNEQFF
>TRBV19|TRBJ2-3|TRBD1|15|-
TGTGCCAGTTCTGAACAGGGGGCAAACACAGATACGCAGTATTTT
CASSEQGANTDTQYF
>TRBV10-3|TRBJ2-3|-|15|-
TGTGCCATCAGTGACCGGGGAAGCCGCACAGATACGCAGTATTTT
CAISDRGSRTDTQYF
>TRBV5-1|TRBJ2-4|-|13|-
TGCGCCAGCAGCTTGACAGGGAAAAACATTCAGTACTTC
CASSLTGKNIQYF
>TRBV4-1|TRBJ2-5|TRBD2|17|-
TGCGCCAGCAGCCGGACTAGCGGGGGCCGGTCACAAGAGACCCAGTACTTC
CASSRTSGGRSQETQYF
>TRBV6-1|TRBJ1-4|TRBD1|13|-
TGTGCCAGCAGGGGGACAGGGTATGAAAAACTGTTTTTT
CASRGTGYEKLFF
>TRBV9|TRBJ2-7|-|15|-
TGTGCCAGCAGCGTAGCCCCACAGGGTTTCTACGAGCAGTACTTC
CASSVAPQGFYEQYF
>TRBV7-7|TRBJ1-3|-|13|-
TGTGCTAGCAGCCCGAGCTCTGGAAACACCATATATTTT
CASSPSSGNTIYF
>TRBV5-1|TRBJ2-7|-|15|-
TGCGCCAGCAGCCCTCGGGACCCTAAAAGCGGCGAGCAGTACTTC
CASSPRDPKSGEQYF
>TRBV2|TRBJ1-1|-|11|-
TGTGCCACCAGTAAGAACACTGAAGCTTTCTTT
CATSKNTEAFF
>TRBV6-6|TRBJ2-3|-|13|once
TGTGCCAGCAGCCCCGGGACGAGGGATACGCAGTATTTT
CASSPGTRDTQYF
>TRBV19|TRBJ1-2|TRBD1|14|-
TGTGCCAGTAGGAAGACAGGGGAGGGATATGGCTACACCTTC
CASRKTGEGYGYTF
>TRBV7-3|TRBJ1-1|-|14|once
TGTGCCAGCAGTCCGGGACACTCGAACACTGAAGCTTTCTTT
CASSPGHSNTEAFF
>TRBV18|TRBJ2-2|-|13|-
TGTGCCAGCTCACCACTTACGGCCGGGGAGCTGTTTTTT
CASSPLTAGELFF
>TRBV30|TRBJ1-2|-|12|-
TGTGCCTGGAGTGCAGGGGTCGGCGGCTACACCTTC
CAWSAGVGGYTF
>TRBV2|TRBJ2-5|TRBD2|14|-
TGTGCCAGCAGACCGGGACTAGCAACAGGGACCCAGTACTTC
CASRPGLATGTQYF
>TRBV7-9|TRBJ2-2|-|14|few
TGTGCCAGCAGCCGCGGGACGGCGACCGGGGAGCTGTTTTTT
CASSRGTATGELFF
>TRBV7-6|TRBJ2-5|-|16|-
TGTGCCAGCAGCCCAACGGGCGGGGTTAATCGGGAGACCCAGTACTTC
CASSPTGGVNRETQYF
>TRBV10-3|TRBJ1-2|-|13|-
TGTGCCATCAGCCGTACCGGGGCAGAAGGCTACACCTTC
CAISRTGAEGYTF
>TRBV5-1|TRBJ2-5|TRBD2|13|-
TGCGCCAGCAGCCCCGGGACTAAAGAGACCCAGTACTTC
CASSPGTKETQYF
>TRBV7-9|TRBJ1-1|-|14|few
TGTGCCAGCAGCTTAGAGGGGGGAAAGGGTGAAGCTTTCTTT
CASSLEGGKGEAFF
>TRBV19|TRBJ1-1|-|15|-
TGTGCCAGTAGTATCGGTCGGGTGCCCAGCACTGAAGCTTTCTTT
CASSIGRVPSTEAFF
>TRBV6-5|TRBJ1-5|-|15|-
TGTGCCAGCATAATCGTAACAGGGAACAATCAGCCCCAGCATTTT
CASIIVTGNNQPQHF
>TRBV5-1|TRBJ2-2|-|15|-
TGCGCCAGCTCCGACCGGGGGTCGAACACCGGGGAGCTGTTTTTT
CASSDRGSNTGELFF
>TRBV10-3|TRBJ2-7|-|14|-
TGTGCCATCACCCGGGACGGAGAGTTTTACGAGCAGTACTTC
CAITRDGEFYEQYF
>TRBV6-6|TRBJ2-1|TRBD2|13|-
TGTGCCAGCAGTTGGACTAGCTACAATGAGCAGTTCTTC
CASSWTSYNEQFF
>TRBV4-2|TRBJ2-7|-|11|-
TGTGCCAGCAGCCGCCTCTCCGAGCAGTACTTC
CASSRLSEQYF
>TRBV19|TRBJ1-4|TRBD1|15|-
TGTGCCAGTAGTATGTCCCAGGGGGTGGATGAAAAACTGTTTTTT
CASSMSQGVDEKLFF
>TRBV5-1|TRBJ2-5|-|13|-
TGCGCCAGCAGCTTGGTGGGCCAAGAGACCCAGTACTTC
CASSLVGQETQYF